Given below is one TCR beta chain in context. Its antigen remains unknown. Given a much more abundant clone one base away, this may be a read error. This record comes from a study of identical twins. A universal primer site arose from template switching, and cDNA bore unique molecular identifiers. Each CDR3 protein gets one entry after TCRdb re-called the 5' RACE reads with MiXCR. The data contain 1,800,000 or so distinct CDR3 sequences, less than 35% of them singletons. Per the germline V gene, CDR1 is MNHNS and CDR2 is SASEGT. The CDR3 is made up of 16 amino acids. General study findings and limits: Among out-of-frame alpha sequences shared by twins, low generation probability occurred in excess.

V and J are TRBV6-1 and TRBJ2-4; 9 nucleotides align to TRBD2. This receptor was taken from a newborn girl in good health. Sequenced sample: cord blood. The chain's CDR3 is CASSTLAGAAKNIRYF. CDR3 in DNA: TGTGCCAGCAGTACTTTAGCGGGAGCGGCCAAAAACATTCGGTACTTC.